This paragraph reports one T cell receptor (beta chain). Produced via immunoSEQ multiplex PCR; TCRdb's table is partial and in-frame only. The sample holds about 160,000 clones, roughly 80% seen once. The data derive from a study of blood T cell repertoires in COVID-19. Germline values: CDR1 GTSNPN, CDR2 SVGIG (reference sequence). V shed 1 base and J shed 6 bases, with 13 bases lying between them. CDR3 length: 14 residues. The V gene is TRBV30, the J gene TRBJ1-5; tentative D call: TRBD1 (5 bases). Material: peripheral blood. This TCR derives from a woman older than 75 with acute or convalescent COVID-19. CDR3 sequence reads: CAWSGAGPGQPQHF. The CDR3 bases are TGTGCCTGGAGTGGGGCAGGGCCTGGTCAGCCCCAGCATTTT.